These T cell receptor beta chains were read from a single sample in a study of cytomegalovirus exposure and HLA in healthy donors. Measured with immunoSEQ multiplex PCR; TCRdb has only the in-frame clones, and not every one. In the table there are about 160,000 clones, 75% to 90% of which are singletons. Sequencing used PBMCs. The receptors derive from a woman aged 18-29 years in good health and CMV-seronegative. The CDR3 runs from the conserved cysteine through the conserved F or W. Fields, in order: V gene, J gene, clone size, D gene, CDR3 DNA, CDR3 protein. The D gene is left open where the match is weak. Rows may omit the clone size; those that give it use once, few, many or a size class.

TRBV6-1	TRBJ1-2	once	.	TGTGCCAGCAGTGAACAGGGGCCACCTAACTATGGCTACACCTTC	CASSEQGPPNYGYTF
TRBV5-4	TRBJ1-4	.	TRBD1	TGTGCCAGCAGCGACGGACAGGGGGCAACTAATGAAAAACTGTTTTTT	CASSDGQGATNEKLFF
TRBV11-3	TRBJ1-5	.	.	TGTGCCAGCAGCTCGTACGCGGGCCTTAATCAGCCCCAGCATTTT	CASSSYAGLNQPQHF
TRBV6-1	TRBJ2-7	once	.	TGTGCCAGCAGCTTCTATTACGAGCAGTACTTC	CASSFYYEQYF
TRBV29-1	TRBJ1-1	.	TRBD1	TGCAGCGGGGTATTCTCAGGACAGGGGATATCTGAAGCTTTCTTT	CSGVFSGQGISEAFF
TRBV19	TRBJ2-2	.	TRBD1	TGTGCCAGTAGCATACAGGGGCCCGGGGAGCTGTTTTTT	CASSIQGPGELFF
TRBV9	TRBJ1-3	.	.	TGTGCCAGCAGCGTAGCTCCAGGGCCCCCACCCAGTGCGAGCTCTGGAAACACCATATATTTT	CASSVAPGPPPSASSGNTIYF
TRBV27	TRBJ2-7	.	TRBD1	TGTGCCAGCAGTCTAACCGGGACAGGGAAATCCGAGCAGTACTTC	CASSLTGTGKSEQYF
TRBV14	TRBJ1-1	.	.	TGTGCCAGCAGCCAAGCCCCACAGGGAAACACTGAAGCTTTCTTT	CASSQAPQGNTEAFF
TRBV18	TRBJ1-3	.	.	TGTGCCAGCTCACCCCCTCACAGGGGAAACACCATATATTTT	CASSPPHRGNTIYF
TRBV19	TRBJ1-5	.	TRBD1	TGTGCCAGTAGTACGACAGGGGGCGTACAGCCCCAGCATTTT	CASSTTGGVQPQHF
TRBV6-1	TRBJ2-7	.	TRBD2	TGTGCCAGCAGGGGAGGGTCCTACGAGCAGTACTTC	CASRGGSYEQYF
TRBV5-1	TRBJ2-5	.	TRBD2	TGCGCCAGCAGGAGCGGGGGGTATATGGAGACCCAGTACTTC	CASRSGGYMETQYF
TRBV6-5	TRBJ2-7	.	.	TGTGCCAGCAGGGACGGACAGCCCTCCTACGAGCAGTACTTC	CASRDGQPSYEQYF
TRBV9	TRBJ2-2	.	.	TGTGCCAGCAGCGTAGGGGGCTCCCTGAACACCGGGGAGCTGTTTTTT	CASSVGGSLNTGELFF
TRBV5-1	TRBJ2-7	.	TRBD1	TGCGCCAGCAGCTTGGAAACAGGGGTCCCCTACGAGCAGTACTTC	CASSLETGVPYEQYF
TRBV7-9	TRBJ2-1	.	.	TGTGCCAGCAGCCTACACGACACCAATGAGCAGTTCTTC	CASSLHDTNEQFF
TRBV14	TRBJ2-7	.	TRBD2	TGTGCCAGCAGCCCATGGCCCCCGGGGGGAGGCGAGCAGTACTTC	CASSPWPPGGGEQYF
TRBV4-2	TRBJ1-2	few	.	TGTGCCAGCAGCCAAGAAACCCAGGACTCCTATGGCTACACCTTC	CASSQETQDSYGYTF
TRBV27	TRBJ2-7	.	TRBD2	TGTGCCAGCAGTTTAGAAGGGACTAGCGGGCACTACTCCTACGAGCAGTACTTC	CASSLEGTSGHYSYEQYF
TRBV28	TRBJ2-6	.	TRBD1	TGTGCCAGTTCGACAGGGACCGGGGCCAACGTCCTGACTTTC	CASSTGTGANVLTF
TRBV9	TRBJ2-7	.	TRBD2	TGTGCCAGCAGCGGAGGGGCTAGCGGGAGGTTATACGAGCAGTACTTC	CASSGGASGRLYEQYF
TRBV7-8	TRBJ2-7	.	.	TGTGCCAGCAGCCCCCCGGGGAAATACGAGCAGTACTTC	CASSPPGKYEQYF
TRBV5-1	TRBJ2-7	.	TRBD2	TGCGCCAGCAGTCCAAGCGGGGTGAGCTACGAGCAGTACTTC	CASSPSGVSYEQYF
TRBV15	TRBJ2-7	.	.	TGTGCCACCAGCAGAGGGATGGGCGGAGAGGGTAATCGGCTTGGCGAGCAGTACTTC	CATSRGMGGEGNRLGEQYF
TRBV6-1	TRBJ2-7	.	.	TGTGCCAGCAGTGAAACAGCTTCCTACGAGCAGTACTTC	CASSETASYEQYF
TRBV6-6	TRBJ2-2	few	.	TGTGCCAGCTACCTGGGGCACGGGGAGCTGTTTTTT	CASYLGHGELFF
TRBV5-6	TRBJ2-5	.	.	TGTGCCAGCAGCTTGCGGGGAGGCCTGGGGGGGACCCAGTACTTC	CASSLRGGLGGTQYF
TRBV4-2	TRBJ2-2	.	TRBD2	TGTGCCAGCAGCCAAGACCAGGCTAGCGGGGGGGCCGGCGGGGAGCTGTTTTTT	CASSQDQASGGAGGELFF
TRBV19	TRBJ2-3	.	.	TGTGCCAGTAGTGCGGGGTGGGGATCCACAGATACGCAGTATTTT	CASSAGWGSTDTQYF
TRBV18	TRBJ1-1	few	.	TGTGCCAGCTCTTTCGTACCCTACACGGGGAACACTGAAGCTTTCTTT	CASSFVPYTGNTEAFF
TRBV4-1	TRBJ1-2	once	TRBD1	TGCGCCAGCAGCCAAGCCGAATACAGGGGGCGGTGGGGCTACACCTTC	CASSQAEYRGRWGYTF
TRBV5-4	TRBJ1-2	few	TRBD1	TGTGCCAGCACCGACAGGGTTAACTATGGCTACACCTTC	CASTDRVNYGYTF
TRBV27	TRBJ2-7	.	TRBD1	TGTGCCAGCAGTTCAAGGGACAGCAACTACGAGCAGTACTTC	CASSSRDSNYEQYF
TRBV30	TRBJ1-1	.	.	TGTGCCTGGAGTTCGTCCGGGGTGGGGACTGAAGCTTTCTTT	CAWSSSGVGTEAFF
TRBV5-1	TRBJ2-7	.	TRBD1	TGCGCCAGCAGCTCCCGGGACAGAGCTTACGAGCAGTACTTC	CASSSRDRAYEQYF
TRBV7-6	TRBJ2-7	.	TRBD2	TGTGCCAGCAGCTTACGGACTAGCGGGAAGGACGAGCAGTACTTC	CASSLRTSGKDEQYF
TRBV7-2	TRBJ1-2	.	.	TGTGCCAGCAGCTTAGAGCGGAGTGCAAGCTACACCTTC	CASSLERSASYTF
TRBV10-3	TRBJ1-1	.	.	TGTGCCATCAGTGTGGACTTCTATGAAGCTTTCTTT	CAISVDFYEAFF
TRBV6-5	TRBJ2-3	.	.	TGTGCCAGCACTCTCCGAGATACGCAGTATTTT	CASTLRDTQYF
TRBV9	TRBJ1-2	.	TRBD1	TGTGCCAGCACACAGGGGACTAACTATGGCTACACCTTC	CASTQGTNYGYTF
TRBV7-9	TRBJ2-1	.	TRBD2	TGTGCCAGCAGCTTAGCGGGGGGGATAGCCCAGCAGTTCTTC	CASSLAGGIAQQFF
TRBV7-2	TRBJ2-7	.	.	TGTGCCAGCAGCCCAGCGACCTACGAGCAGTACTTC	CASSPATYEQYF
TRBV27	TRBJ2-1	.	.	TGTGCCAGCAATGAAGGGACACGTTCCTACAATGAGCAGTTCTTC	CASNEGTRSYNEQFF
TRBV19	TRBJ1-2	.	.	TGTGCCACCGGGATCCCCCATTATGGCTACACCTTC	CATGIPHYGYTF
TRBV5-1	TRBJ1-2	.	.	TGCGCCAGCAGCTTGGGAGCAGGGAAGGACTATGGCTACACCTTC	CASSLGAGKDYGYTF
TRBV5-1	TRBJ1-2	.	.	TGCGCCAGCAGCTTGGCCTCAGGGCGTCTCTATGGCTACACCTTC	CASSLASGRLYGYTF
TRBV5-6	TRBJ1-1	once	.	TGTGCCAGCAGGAGTGGGTGGACAGACACTGAAGCTTTCTTT	CASRSGWTDTEAFF